The 20 T cell receptor beta chains below were found in one sample sequenced in a study of Graves' ophthalmopathy and Graves' hyperthyroidism. TCR beta CDR3 regions were amplified from RNA transcripts. First-round RT-PCR with HTBI primers preceded a second-round multiplex PCR. TCRdb analysed the multiplex PCR reads with MiXCR anew, one entry per CDR3 protein. The sample has roughly 400,000 distinct CDR3 sequences, about a sixth seen once; the top ten hold around 2.4%. Material for sequencing was peripheral blood. Receptors were obtained from an adult woman with stable Graves' hyperthyroidism.

The chain's CDR3 is CASSFYSSPYGYTF. The CDR3 bases are TGTGCCAGCAGCTTCTACAGTTCCCCCTATGGCTACACCTTC. This chain links TRBV7-2 with TRBJ1-2; the D is unclear. Trimming cost V 3 bases and J 4 bases, with 12 bases left between them. Germline CDR1 reads SGHTA; CDR2 reads FQGNSA. This CDR3 is 14 amino acids long.

This clonotype has just a few counts. The chain is built from TRBV29-1 and TRBJ2-1; 10 positions match TRBD1. Unmatched junction bases numbered 6, after V lost 5 bases and J lost 8 bases. The CDR3 contains 13 residues. Germline-derived CDR1 and CDR2 are SQVTM and ANQGSEA. The CDR3 spells CSVPGQGLDEQFF. The CDR3 nucleotides are TGCAGCGTTCCGGGACAGGGGTTGGATGAGCAGTTCTTC.

This clonotype was counted at least ten times. DNA for the CDR3: TGCAGTGCTAGAAAGACACATATGAACACTGAAGCTTTCTTT. It specifies CSARKTHMNTEAFF. V is TRBV20-1 and J is TRBJ1-1, with D hard to call. Germline V gene data show CDR1 as DFQATT and CDR2 as SNEGSKA (reference sequence). Trimming shortened V by 2 bases and J by 0 bases, and 10 bases separated the two germline ends. The CDR3 covers 14 residues.

This clonotype was seen ten or more times. This chain connects TRBV28 to TRBJ2-2, with D possibly matching TRBD1 (5 bases). There are 16 residues in the CDR3. Germline V CDR1 and CDR2: MDHEN, SYDVKM. V shed 5 bases and J shed 7 bases, with 20 bases lying between them. This CDR3 is CASSPPWKGVVGELFF. The CDR3 DNA reads TGTGCCAGCAGTCCCCCCTGGAAAGGGGTGGTCGGGGAGCTGTTTTTT.

This clonotype was observed at least ten times. This chain links TRBV13 with TRBJ2-7; D perhaps matches TRBD2 (6 bases). CDR1 is PRHDT and CDR2 is FYEKMQ in the germline V gene (reference sequence). The V end was cut by 6 bases, the J end by 0 bases, with 12 bases between. The CDR3 has 14 amino acids. The chain's CDR3 is CASRRLGSSYEQYF. Here the CDR3 DNA reads TGTGCCAGCAGGAGACTAGGTAGCTCCTACGAGCAGTACTTC.

The sample holds many counts of this clonotype. This chain uses TRBV12-3 or TRBV12-4 with TRBJ2-7; 8 bases agree with TRBD2. Trimming took 6 bases from V and 4 from J; bases not matched to a gene: 11. The CDR3 runs to 15 residues. As DNA, the CDR3 is TGTGCCAGCAGCCCAGGTCCGTCTAGCGGGTACGAGCAGTACTTC. Protein sequence: CASSPGPSSGYEQYF.

V is TRBV27 and J is TRBJ1-5; D perhaps matches TRBD1 (6 bases). The germline V gene has CDR1 MNHEY and CDR2 SMNVEV (reference sequence). The CDR3 runs to 13 residues. V gave up 5 bases and J gave up 7 bases, with 12 bases separating them. CDR3 amino acids: CASSNNRVQPQHF. In DNA form, the CDR3 reads TGTGCCAGCAGTAACAACAGGGTCCAGCCCCAGCATTTT.

This clonotype has at least ten counts. V gene TRBV6-5 combines with J gene TRBJ1-5; 7 bases align to TRBD1. After removal of 2 bases from V and 11 bases from J, the junction contained 9 bases not matched to a gene. Germline CDR1 MNHEY, CDR2 SVGAGI. CDR3 size: 14 residues. This chain's CDR3 is CASSYGTVNLTQHF. Written as DNA, the CDR3 is TGTGCCAGCAGTTACGGGACAGTCAATTTGACCCAGCATTTT.

This chain uses TRBV20-1 with TRBJ2-2; D is uncertain. From germline, CDR1 is DFQATT and CDR2 SNEGSKA (reference sequence). This CDR3 comprises 14 residues. For the CDR3, the DNA is TGCAGCGTCCCTGACTCCCCGAACACCGGGGAGCTGTTTTTT. Its translation is CSVPDSPNTGELFF.

This clonotype showed up many times. The chain is built from TRBV4-3 and TRBJ2-5; TRBD2 agrees at 8 bases. Germline lookup yields CDR1 LGHNA and CDR2 YSLEER. Trimming removed 3 bases from V and 5 bases from J; junction bases left unmatched: 14. The CDR3 totals 17 residues. Here the CDR3 reads CASSQPRRRLASETQYF. DNA for the CDR3: TGCGCCAGCAGCCAGCCCCGGCGGAGACTAGCGAGCGAGACCCAGTACTTC.

This clonotype was recorded many times. CDR3 DNA sequence: TGTGCCAGCAGCTCCAACAGGGGAGGGGATGGCTACACCTTC. Amino acid sequence: CASSSNRGGDGYTF. This rearrangement joins TRBV7-8 to TRBJ1-2, with TRBD1 identical over 7 bases. CDR1 and CDR2 (germline): SGHVS, FQNEAQ. CDR3 size: 14 residues. With V trimmed by 4 bases and J by 6 bases, 8 bases remained unmatched.

This clonotype appeared many times. The chain links TRBV12-3 or TRBV12-4 to TRBJ1-1; perhaps TRBD1 as D (5 bases). V lost 7 bases, J lost 5 bases, and 20 bases lay in between. This CDR3 is built from 15 residues. CDR3 DNA sequence: TGTGCCAGCAAGGGTGTTGGCAGGGAGGCGACTGAAGCTTTCTTT. It is translated as CASKGVGREATEAFF.

There are many counts of this clonotype. V is TRBV2 and J is TRBJ2-5; D is perhaps TRBD1 or TRBD2 (5 bases each). The germline V and J ends were trimmed by 8 bases and 5 bases, with 15 bases remaining between them. The germline V gene encodes CDR1 SNHLY and CDR2 FYNNEI. There are 13 residues in the CDR3. The CDR3 DNA reads TGTGCCAGCCTACAGGCGGGCGGGGAGACCCAGTACTTC. It yields the protein CASLQAGGETQYF.

At least ten counts were recorded for this clonotype. V gene TRBV20-1 combines with J gene TRBJ2-2; no clear D. CDR1 is DFQATT, CDR2 SNEGSKA, per germline (reference sequence). Trimming took off 1 base at V and 5 bases at J, with 26 bases between the two ends. The CDR3 is made up of 19 amino acids. The CDR3 here is CSARGLQDPPELRTGELFF. In DNA, the CDR3 is TGCAGTGCTAGAGGGTTGCAGGACCCCCCCGAGCTTCGGACCGGGGAGCTGTTTTTT.

As concerns this clonotype: The CDR3 carries no conserved terminal phenylalanine or tryptophan, so it likely arises from a read error. The gene calls are TRBV6-1 and TRBJ1-1; unclear D gene. The CDR3 consists of 14 residues. Deletions cut 5 bases from V and 0 bases from J, with 10 bases between. Germline V gene lookup returns CDR1 MNHNS and CDR2 SASEGT. As DNA, the CDR3 is TGTGCCAGCAGTAGGACTGGGATGAACACTGAAGCTTTCGTT. The encoded protein is CASSRTGMNTEAFV.

This clonotype was seen many times. The chain uses TRBV5-1 and TRBJ1-5; D unresolved. Trimming cost V 4 bases and J 3 bases, with 11 bases left between them. The CDR3 has 14 amino acids. Germline assignment: CDR1 SGHRS and CDR2 YFSETQ. CDR3 coding DNA: TGCGCCAGCAGCCCGGAAGGATTCAATCAGCCCCAGCATTTT. Residues: CASSPEGFNQPQHF.

This clonotype appeared many times. The chain has TRBV11-2 and TRBJ2-5; D tentatively fits TRBD1 or TRBD2 (5 bases each). Germline lookup yields CDR1 SGHAT and CDR2 FQNNGV. The CDR3 has 17 residues. The V gene lost 0 bases and the J gene lost 2 bases, with 16 bases spanning the gap. The CDR3 region has the DNA TGTGCCAGCAGCTTAGAATTGGCAGGGTGGAGGCAAGAGACCCAGTACTTC. It translates to CASSLELAGWRQETQYF.

This clonotype was detected many times. The chain recombines TRBV19 with TRBJ1-5, with a tentative D call TRBD1 (6 bases). The V gene lost 4 bases and the J gene lost 5 bases, with 15 bases spanning the gap. The CDR3 runs 15 residues. In germline, CDR1 is LNHDA, CDR2 SQIVND (reference sequence). Here the CDR3 reads CASSTGVGTDQPQHF. The CDR3 DNA reads TGTGCCAGTAGTACAGGGGTTGGAACAGATCAGCCCCAGCATTTT.

Many counts were recorded for this clonotype. The chain recombines TRBV2 with TRBJ2-7, with no clear D. V gave up 7 bases and J gave up 1 base, with 17 bases separating them. The CDR3 is 15 amino acids. In germline, CDR1 is SNHLY, CDR2 FYNNEI. CDR3 in DNA: TGTGCCAGCAAGCAAGACGAGTGGGGATCCTACGAGCAGTACTTC. Translation gives CASKQDEWGSYEQYF.

On this clonotype itself: A much larger clone is a single base away; this may be a read error. This chain links TRBV6-2 or TRBV6-3 with TRBJ1-5; D call uncertain. CDR1 MNHEY and CDR2 SVGEGT come from the germline V gene. This CDR3 is 14 amino acids long. Trimming cost V 5 bases and J 9 bases, with 17 bases left between them. CDR3 nucleotides: TGTGCCAGCAGTGACCGGATGGCGCGGCGGCCCCAGCATTTT. This encodes CASSDRMARRPQHF.